A selection of T cell receptor beta chains follows, all from one sample in a study of radiation and T cells in renal cell carcinoma. Here immunoSEQ multiplex PCR was the method, and the copy in TCRdb shows in-frame clones only, minus some. This sample yields around 120,000 clones, of which roughly 77% are seen a single time; 1.5% to 2% belongs to the top ten. The sample in question was blood, obtained from a patient whose treatment included radiotherapy and nephrectomy. These receptors were taken from a woman aged 55-70 years with renal cell carcinoma. CDR3s include the opening cysteine and the closing phenylalanine or tryptophan. The D gene is left open where the match is weak. Clone size is given for some rows only: seen once, a few or many times, or a class if the clone is expanded.

clone size	D gene	V gene	J gene	CDR3 protein	CDR3 DNA
few	NA	TRBV10-3	TRBJ1-1	CAISESGSRGDTEAFF	TGTGCCATCAGTGAGTCAGGAAGCCGCGGGGACACTGAAGCTTTCTTT
NA	NA	TRBV5-5	TRBJ2-7	CASSLLGNEQYF	TGTGCCAGCAGCCTGTTAGGGAACGAGCAGTACTTC
NA	NA	TRBV6-1	TRBJ1-2	CASSEAPGREDYGYTF	TGTGCCAGCAGTGAAGCCCCCGGCAGGGAAGACTATGGCTACACCTTC
NA	NA	TRBV4-3	TRBJ2-3	CASSVGRASDTQYF	TGCGCCAGCAGTGTTGGCCGGGCATCAGATACGCAGTATTTT
NA	NA	TRBV5-1	TRBJ2-7	CASSLSQAPAYEQYF	TGCGCCAGCAGCTTGTCCCAGGCGCCAGCCTACGAGCAGTACTTC
once	NA	TRBV9	TRBJ1-2	CASSVGPLTNYGYTF	TGTGCCAGCAGCGTAGGGCCACTAACTAACTATGGCTACACCTTC
NA	TRBD1	TRBV6-1	TRBJ2-5	CASSDGTGGRETQYF	TGTGCCAGCAGTGATGGGACAGGGGGCCGGGAGACCCAGTACTTC
NA	NA	TRBV19	TRBJ1-2	CASRRQSNYGYTF	TGTGCCAGTAGGCGACAGTCTAACTATGGCTACACCTTC
NA	NA	TRBV6-5	TRBJ1-5	CASSRGTTNQPQHF	TGTGCCAGCAGTCGTGGAACAACAAATCAGCCCCAGCATTTT
NA	NA	TRBV4-3	TRBJ2-1	CASSQVVQGTYNEQFF	TGCGCCAGCAGCCAAGTAGTCCAGGGAACTTACAATGAGCAGTTCTTC
NA	NA	TRBV2	TRBJ2-2	CASRDDRGGTGELFF	TGTGCCAGCAGAGACGACAGAGGGGGCACCGGGGAGCTGTTTTTT
NA	NA	TRBV5-4	TRBJ1-3	CASSVRSGNSGNTIYF	TGTGCCAGCAGCGTGCGGTCGGGGAACTCTGGAAACACCATATATTTT
NA	NA	TRBV10-3	TRBJ1-5	CAISEGREIEPQHF	TGTGCCATCAGTGAGGGCAGGGAAATAGAGCCCCAGCATTTT
NA	TRBD2	TRBV7-9	TRBJ2-3	CASSLDRLAGRTDTQYF	TGTGCCAGCAGCTTAGACCGACTAGCGGGAAGGACAGATACGCAGTATTTT
few	NA	TRBV5-5	TRBJ1-5	CASSLDSNQPQHF	TGTGCCAGCAGCTTGGACAGCAATCAGCCCCAGCATTTT
NA	NA	TRBV5-1	TRBJ2-7	CASSLAGSGAVYEQYF	TGCGCCAGCAGCTTGGCCGGCTCCGGGGCTGTTTACGAGCAGTACTTC
NA	NA	TRBV6-1	TRBJ1-2	CASSPQDQGGYTF	TGTGCCAGCAGTCCCCAGGACCAGGGGGGCTACACCTTC
NA	NA	TRBV19	TRBJ2-5	CASSPQQGLVQETQYF	TGTGCCAGTAGTCCGCAACAGGGCCTTGTTCAAGAGACCCAGTACTTC
NA	NA	TRBV7-3	TRBJ1-1	CASSPRAGFMNTEAFF	TGTGCCAGCAGCCCCAGAGCAGGGTTTATGAACACTGAAGCTTTCTTT
NA	NA	TRBV18	TRBJ1-5	CASTLNQGTNQPQHF	TGTGCCAGCACACTAAATCAGGGGACCAATCAGCCCCAGCATTTT
NA	NA	TRBV19	TRBJ1-1	CASSSGNQGNTEAFF	TGTGCCAGTAGTTCAGGAAACCAGGGAAACACTGAAGCTTTCTTT
NA	TRBD1	TRBV5-1	TRBJ1-1	CASSLGQGARYTEAFF	TGCGCCAGCAGCTTGGGGCAGGGGGCGCGTTACACTGAAGCTTTCTTT
NA	NA	TRBV7-2	TRBJ2-6	CASSSGDSGANVLTF	TGTGCCAGCAGCTCCGGGGATTCGGGGGCCAACGTCCTGACTTTC
NA	NA	TRBV27	TRBJ1-1	CASSPWGGPTEAFF	TGTGCCAGCAGCCCTTGGGGGGGGCCCACTGAAGCTTTCTTT
NA	TRBD1	TRBV19	TRBJ2-2	CATRDRVTGELFF	TGTGCCACGCGGGACAGGGTCACCGGGGAGCTGTTTTTT
NA	NA	TRBV19	TRBJ2-5	CASSITPGLGETQYF	TGTGCCAGTAGTATCACCCCAGGGCTAGGGGAGACCCAGTACTTC
NA	NA	TRBV7-9	TRBJ2-7	CASSSLGVSSYEQYF	TGTGCCAGCAGCTCCCTCGGGGTTAGTTCCTACGAGCAGTACTTC
NA	TRBD1	TRBV15	TRBJ2-7	CATSRGVGTGAYEQYF	TGTGCCACCAGCAGAGGGGTCGGGACAGGGGCCTACGAGCAGTACTTC
NA	TRBD2	TRBV9	TRBJ2-7	CASSPSRRDRGTSGRGMGYEQYF	TGTGCCAGCAGCCCGAGTAGGAGGGACAGGGGGACTAGCGGGAGGGGTATGGGTTACGAGCAGTACTTC
once	NA	TRBV6-6	TRBJ1-1	CATSWLGTMNTEAFF	TGTGCCACCAGTTGGCTCGGGACCATGAACACTGAAGCTTTCTTT
NA	TRBD1	TRBV6-5	TRBJ2-7	CASSYRDSGSYEQYF	TGTGCCAGCAGTTACCGGGACAGTGGGTCCTACGAGCAGTACTTC
NA	TRBD2	TRBV19	TRBJ2-5	CASSIASGEAETQYF	TGTGCCAGTAGTATCGCTAGCGGGGAGGCGGAGACCCAGTACTTC
NA	NA	TRBV7-8	TRBJ1-1	CASSLKNTEAFF	TGTGCCAGCAGCTTAAAAAACACTGAAGCTTTCTTT
once	NA	TRBV5-5	TRBJ2-3	CASSLEVGNTDTQYF	TGTGCCAGCAGCTTGGAGGTAGGGAACACAGATACGCAGTATTTT
few	NA	TRBV6-5	TRBJ1-1	CASSLRTNTEAFF	TGTGCCAGCAGTCTAAGGACGAACACTGAAGCTTTCTTT
NA	NA	TRBV19	TRBJ2-2	CASSIGGRHTGELFF	TGTGCCAGTAGTATAGGGGGGAGGCACACCGGGGAGCTGTTTTTT
NA	NA	TRBV5-1	TRBJ2-4	CASSFGGRLDIQYF	TGCGCCAGCAGCTTCGGGGGGCGCTTGGACATTCAGTACTTC
NA	TRBD2	TRBV9	TRBJ2-3	CASSVGEAGGRTDTQYF	TGTGCCAGCAGCGTAGGTGAAGCGGGGGGGCGGACAGATACGCAGTATTTT
NA	NA	TRBV27	TRBJ2-5	CASSPQGSGQETQYF	TGTGCCAGCAGCCCACAGGGAAGTGGGCAAGAGACCCAGTACTTC
NA	TRBD1	TRBV15	TRBJ2-2	CATSKPGGDVTGELFF	TGTGCCACCAGTAAACCAGGGGGTGATGTGACCGGGGAGCTGTTTTTT
NA	NA	TRBV14	TRBJ1-2	CASSQFIGTGGYTF	TGTGCCAGCAGCCAATTTATAGGCACGGGTGGCTACACCTTC
NA	TRBD2	TRBV6-5	TRBJ2-4	CASTPGGHENIQYF	TGTGCCAGCACCCCGGGGGGGCACGAAAACATTCAGTACTTC
NA	TRBD1	TRBV14	TRBJ1-4	CASSRLGFGDSEKLFF	TGTGCCAGCAGCCGGCTGGGTTTTGGGGACAGTGAAAAACTGTTTTTT
NA	NA	TRBV7-6	TRBJ2-7	CASSLGQSSYEQYF	TGTGCCAGCAGCTTAGGACAGAGCTCCTACGAGCAGTACTTC